A single sample gave rise to the 20 T cell receptor beta chains below, sequenced in a study of blood T cell repertoires in COVID-19 (dated by TCRdb to between 2020 and 2021). The method behind the library was the immunoSEQ multiplex PCR assay. TCRdb stores this immuneACCESS table with in-frame sequences only. Part of the clones is absent; in the studies checked, under half of the shortfall reflects unresolved V genes, and no reason is known for the rest. Present in this sample are approximately 150,000 clones, roughly 80% of which were seen just once. The ten largest clones capture 3.5% to 4% of the sample. Sequenced input: peripheral blood. Receptors originate from a man aged 65 to 79 who had recovered from COVID-19.

This clone was recorded once. The same CDR3 can be traced to other DNA sequences in this sample. CDR3 loop: CASSPSQGYEQYF. The CDR3, as DNA: TGTGCCAGCTCACCATCACAGGGGTACGAGCAGTACTTC. The chain recombines TRBV18 with TRBJ2-7; 7 nucleotides line up with TRBD1. There are 13 residues in the CDR3. Trimming took 2 bases from V and 4 from J; bases not matched to a gene: 2. Germline values: CDR1 KGHSH, CDR2 LQKENI.

This clone was observed a single time. The chain joins TRBV7-2 to TRBJ2-5, with TRBD1 matching 8 bases. The CDR3 totals 14 residues. CDR1 is SGHTA and CDR2 is FQGNSA in the germline V gene. The V and J ends lost 5 bases and 3 bases, in that order; junction bases with no gene match: 5. CDR3 nucleotides: TGTGCCAGCAGCAAACCGACAGGGGAAGAGACCCAGTACTTC. Residues: CASSKPTGEETQYF.

The rearrangement links TRBV30 to TRBJ2-7; 7 bases map to TRBD2. CDR3 length: 11 residues. Trimming took 3 bases from V and 8 from J; bases not matched to a gene: 4. CDR1 and CDR2 from the germline V gene are GTSNPN and SVGIG (reference sequence). The CDR3 loop reads CAWSWEGQQYF. Here the CDR3 DNA reads TGTGCCTGGAGCTGGGAGGGGCAGCAGTACTTC.

In its sample, this clone was seen a few times. This chain joins TRBV27 and TRBJ2-1; 7 bases align to TRBD2. V trimming: 5 bases; J trimming: 5 bases; junction bases outside the gene matches: 15. Germline V CDR1 and CDR2: MNHEY, SMNVEV (reference sequence). This CDR3 is 17 amino acids long. This CDR3 is CASSLISGAGLDNEQFF. The CDR3 nucleotides are TGTGCCAGCAGTCTCATTTCGGGAGCGGGACTCGACAATGAGCAGTTCTTC.

CDR3 DNA sequence: TGTGCCAGCAGCCCCTTAGGACGGGGGTTCAATGAGCAGTTCTTC. It encodes CASSPLGRGFNEQFF. This rearrangement joins TRBV6-2 or TRBV6-3 to TRBJ2-1; D might be TRBD2 (6 bases). The germline CDR1 and CDR2 sequences are MNHEY and SVGEGT. V was shortened by 6 bases and J by 6 bases, with 18 bases between the two germline ends. This CDR3 spans 15 amino acids.

The rearrangement uses TRBV30 and TRBJ2-3; a weak D match, TRBD2 (7 bases). Trimming left V 5 bases short and J 5 bases short, with 17 bases between. CDR3 length equals 14 residues. Per germline, CDR1 GTSNPN and CDR2 SVGIG (reference sequence). In DNA form, the CDR3 reads TGTGCCTGGGTTAGGGGGGGCGGCCGAGATACGCAGTATTTT. It yields the protein CAWVRGGGRDTQYF. The variable domain in full, completed from reference TRBV30 and TRBJ2-3, reads SQTIHQWPATLVQPVGSPLSLECTVEGTSNPNLYWYRQAAGRGLQLLFYSVGIGQISSEVPQNLSASRPQDRQFILSSKKLLLSDSGFYLCAWVRGGGRDTQYFGPGTRLTVL.

The chain uses TRBV27 and TRBJ2-7; D is possibly TRBD1 (6 bases). The CDR3 has 13 amino acids. The V gene's germline CDR1 is MNHEY and CDR2 SMNVEV (reference sequence). Trimming cost V 6 bases and J 2 bases, with 11 bases left between them. This chain's CDR3 is CASSRDIPYEQYF. DNA of the CDR3: TGTGCCAGCAGCCGGGACATCCCCTACGAGCAGTACTTC.

The sample holds one count of this clone. The chain combines TRBV5-1 with TRBJ1-5, with 7 positions matching TRBD1. CDR1 and CDR2 from the germline V gene are SGHRS and YFSETQ. This CDR3 has 14 amino acids. J gave up 3 bases and V 8 bases, and 8 bases lay outside the gene matches. As DNA, the CDR3 is TGCGCCAGTTCGCCAGGGGGGCCCAATCAGCCCCAGCATTTT. Protein product: CASSPGGPNQPQHF.

The CDR3 region is CASSTQGAGTEAFF. The CDR3 DNA reads as TGTGCCAGCTCTACACAGGGAGCTGGCACTGAAGCTTTCTTT. The chain employs TRBV18 and TRBJ1-1; perhaps TRBD1 as D (6 bases). The CDR3 has 14 residues. Germline V gene data show CDR1 as KGHSH and CDR2 as LQKENI. With 6 bases removed from V and 4 bases from J, the gap between germline ends came to 15 bases.

This clone was counted between two and nine times. J is TRBJ2-7 and V is TRBV6-6; possibly TRBD1 for D (6 bases). V was clipped by 2 bases and J by 3 bases, with 8 bases between them. Looked up from germline, CDR1 is MNHNY and CDR2 is SVGAGI (reference sequence). CDR3 size: 13 residues. CDR3 sequence: CASSYGRGYEQYF. CDR3 nucleotide sequence: TGTGCCAGCAGTTACGGCAGGGGCTACGAGCAGTACTTC.

The rearrangement uses TRBV6-1 and TRBJ2-2; TRBD2 agrees at 12 bases. In germline, CDR1 is MNHNS, CDR2 SASEGT. The CDR3 has 16 residues. V was clipped by 4 bases and J by 7 bases; unmatched bases: 7. The CDR3 coding sequence is TGTGCCAGCAGTGGCCTAGCGGGAGGGGGGAACGGGGAGCTGTTTTTT. Translating it yields CASSGLAGGGNGELFF.

This CDR3 reads CASSVIAGSYEQYF. The CDR3, as DNA: TGTGCCAGCAGCGTTATAGCGGGATCCTACGAGCAGTACTTC. This chain joins TRBV7-9 and TRBJ2-7; 8 bases are shared with TRBD2. Losses at the gene ends were 5 bases for V and 1 base for J; bases not matched to a gene: 4. CDR1 and CDR2 from the germline V gene are SEHNR and FQNEAQ (reference sequence). The CDR3 sequence is 14 residues long.

The chain links TRBV7-2 to TRBJ1-1; D gene uncertain. CDR1 and CDR2 (germline): SGHTA, FQGNSA. V gave up 1 base and J gave up 6 bases, with 9 bases separating them. This CDR3 has 13 residues. The CDR3 DNA is TGTGCCAGCAGCTTAGTATTGCAGTCTGAAGCTTTCTTT. Translated: CASSLVLQSEAFF.

The genes are TRBV27 and TRBJ2-7; 7 positions agree with TRBD2. The junction had 7 bases not matched to a gene; V was cut back by 0 bases and J by 5 bases. Germline CDR1 reads MNHEY; CDR2 reads SMNVEV (reference sequence). This CDR3 has 15 residues. DNA for the CDR3: TGTGCCAGCAGTTTATCGGCGGGAGTCTGGGACGAGCAGTACTTC. Translated: CASSLSAGVWDEQYF.

The gene calls are TRBV30 and TRBJ2-1; D may be TRBD1 (6 bases). Germline values: CDR1 GTSNPN, CDR2 SVGIG (reference sequence). V shed 1 base and J shed 9 bases, with 7 bases lying between them. The CDR3 sequence is 11 residues long. CDR3 in amino acids: CAWSEGGEQFF. The CDR3 coding sequence is TGTGCCTGGAGTGAAGGGGGTGAGCAGTTCTTC.

The chain combines TRBV5-1 with TRBJ2-6, with D perhaps TRBD1 (6 bases). The V gene lost 2 bases and the J gene lost 1 base, with 10 bases spanning the gap. The CDR3 has 16 amino acids. Germline assignment: CDR1 SGHRS and CDR2 YFSETQ. CDR3 in DNA: TGCGCCAGCAGCTTCCTACAGGGTTCTGGGGCCAACGTCCTGACTTTC. Protein: CASSFLQGSGANVLTF.

The chain carries TRBV10-3 and TRBJ2-7, with D tentatively TRBD1 (6 bases). This CDR3 is built from 13 residues. V was shortened by 2 bases and J by 7 bases, with 12 bases between the two germline ends. CDR1 ENHRY and CDR2 SYGVKD come from the germline V gene. The CDR3 spells CAISENTGWEQYF. The CDR3 DNA follows: TGTGCCATCAGTGAGAATACAGGGTGGGAGCAGTACTTC.

The chain carries TRBV25-1 and TRBJ2-2; 9 bases line up with TRBD1. This CDR3 contains 17 residues. The J segment lost 6 bases and the V segment lost 6 bases, leaving 14 bases of the junction unmatched. Germline loops: CDR1 MGHDK, CDR2 SYGVNS. The CDR3 reads CASRRGTTTGGAGELFF. The CDR3 DNA is TGTGCCAGCAGGAGGGGCACAACTACAGGGGGCGCCGGGGAGCTGTTTTTT.

V is TRBV5-4 and J is TRBJ2-5; 9 bases match TRBD1. CDR1 and CDR2 (germline): SGHNT, YYREEE (reference sequence). The V segment lost 4 bases and the J segment 4 bases; nucleotides outside the gene matches: 5. CDR3 size: 14 residues. In DNA, the CDR3 is TGTGCCAGCAGCCCAGGACAGGGGCGAGAGACCCAGTACTTC. Translation: CASSPGQGRETQYF.

This CDR3 reads CASSPGTGPLEQYF. Here the CDR3 DNA reads TGCGCCAGCAGCCCCGGGACAGGGCCCCTCGAGCAGTACTTC. This rearrangement joins TRBV5-1 to TRBJ2-7, with 9 bases identical to TRBD1. This CDR3 region has 14 residues. CDR1 is SGHRS and CDR2 is YFSETQ in the germline V gene. V shed 4 bases and J 6 bases; nucleotides not matched to a gene: 8. The entire variable domain, with the rest obtained from reference TRBV5-1 and TRBJ2-7, is as follows: KAGVTQTPRYLIKTRGQQVTLSCSPISGHRSVSWYQQTPGQGLQFLFEYFSETQRNKGNFPGRFSGRQFSNSRSEMNVSTLELGDSALYLCASSPGTGPLEQYFGPGTRLTVT.